Below, 10 T cell receptor beta chains from the same sample are listed, as sequenced in a study of T cell repertoires in cytomegalovirus infection. For these receptors, no antigen is known. TCRdb re-called the reads through MiXCR, storing one row per CDR3 protein. The table has about 340,000 distinct CDR3 sequences, almost 30% seen once; the top ten hold roughly 20%. This specimen was cultured PBMCs, taken from culture after CMV antigen stimulation. These TCRs come from a human donor in good health (CMV status not recorded). Some clones in this sample may be carry-over from other donors' samples.

The chain has TRBV5-4 and TRBJ2-5; 12 bases align to TRBD2. In germline, CDR1 is SGHNT, CDR2 YYREEE (reference sequence). The V gene end was trimmed by 5 bases and the J gene end by 0 bases; junction bases not matched to a gene: 5. This CDR3 is 16 amino acids long. As DNA, the CDR3 is TGTGCCAGCAGTCCTGGACTAGCGGGGTACCAAGAGACCCAGTACTTC. This sequence encodes CASSPGLAGYQETQYF.

The chain couples TRBV7-9 to TRBJ2-7; D possibly corresponds to TRBD1 (5 bases). CDR1 and CDR2 from the germline V gene are SEHNR and FQNEAQ (reference sequence). This CDR3 comprises 16 residues. Trimming took 5 bases from V and 3 from J, leaving 20 bases between them. CDR3 sequence: CASSPSWTSPHYEQYF. CDR3 nucleotide sequence: TGTGCCAGCAGCCCCTCCTGGACATCCCCCCACTACGAGCAGTACTTC.

Here the CDR3 reads CASSQYVAGSNQPQHF. The CDR3 DNA is TGCGCCAGCAGCCAGTACGTTGCGGGGAGCAATCAGCCCCAGCATTTT. V and J are TRBV4-1 and TRBJ1-5; D is undetermined. The CDR3 consists of 16 residues. CDR1 and CDR2 (germline): MGHRA, YSYEKL. V was pared by 3 bases and J by 1 base, with 13 bases between.

V usage is TRBV19 and J usage is TRBJ2-4; the D gene is possibly TRBD2 (6 bases). V lost 7 bases and J 5 bases, leaving 27 bases between the germline ends. CDR3 length: 18 residues. Germline CDR1 LNHDA, CDR2 SQIVND (reference sequence). Written as DNA, the CDR3 is TGTGCCAGTACCCCTAATCGCGGTTCCGGGGGAGGCGAAAACATTCAGTACTTC. Translating gives CASTPNRGSGGGENIQYF.

This rearrangement joins TRBV10-3 to TRBJ2-7; possibly TRBD1 or TRBD2 for D (5 bases each). Deletions cut 6 bases from V and 7 bases from J, with 19 bases between. The CDR3 covers 14 residues. Germline CDR1 and CDR2: ENHRY and SYGVKD. CDR3 DNA: TGTGCCATCAGGACCACGGAGTCGAGGGGTGAGCAGTACTTC. Translated: CAIRTTESRGEQYF.

This clonotype was counted only a few times. V and J are TRBV9 and TRBJ1-2; 7 bases are shared with TRBD1. V was pared by 0 bases and J by 4 bases, with 9 bases of the junction left unmatched. CDR1 is SGDLS and CDR2 is YYNGEE in the germline V gene. This CDR3 spans 16 amino acids. The CDR3 DNA reads as TGTGCCAGCAGCGTAGCAGGGGGACCGCCCGTCTATGGCTACACCTTC. It specifies CASSVAGGPPVYGYTF.

This clonotype was detected a few times. The chain joins TRBV7-2 to TRBJ1-4, with D tentatively TRBD1 (5 bases). This CDR3 has 15 residues. Between the trimmed V and J ends, which lost 2 bases and 6 bases, there was a span of 13 bases. Looked up from germline, CDR1 is SGHTA and CDR2 is FQGNSA. CDR3 DNA sequence: TGTGCCAGCAGCTTAATGGGGGTAGGGGATGAAAAACTGTTTTTT. It is translated as CASSLMGVGDEKLFF. Using reference TRBV7-2 and TRBJ1-4 for the parts outside the CDR3, the full variable domain is GAGVSQSPSNKVTEKGKDVELRCDPISGHTALYWYRQSLGQGLEFLIYFQGNSAPDKSGLPSDRFSAERTGGSVSTLTIQRTQQEDSAVYLCASSLMGVGDEKLFFGSGTQLSVL.

This chain links TRBV27 with TRBJ2-7, with a weak D call TRBD2 (5 bases). Germline CDR1 reads MNHEY; CDR2 reads SMNVEV (reference sequence). The CDR3 runs 16 residues. V lost 5 bases and J 2 bases, leaving 19 bases between the germline ends. The DNA for the CDR3 is TGTGCCAGCAGTCCCGCGGCCGGGGAGATAACCTACGAGCAGTACTTC. As protein: CASSPAAGEITYEQYF.

The chain couples TRBV5-4 to TRBJ2-1; no clear D. Germline lookup yields CDR1 SGHNT and CDR2 YYREEE (reference sequence). The CDR3 has 12 residues. The V end lost 4 bases, the J end lost 9 bases, and 11 bases lay between the germline ends. CDR3 nucleotide sequence: TGTGCCAGCAGCGATACGTTGAGTGAGCAGTTCTTC. The encoded protein is CASSDTLSEQFF. The whole variable domain, filled in from reference TRBV5-4 and TRBJ2-1, reads ETGVTQSPTHLIKTRGQQVTLRCSSQSGHNTVSWYQQALGQGPQFIFQYYREEENGRGNFPPRFSGLQFPNYSSELNVNALELDDSALYLCASSDTLSEQFFGPGTRLTVL.

This clonotype was seen at least ten times. This chain connects TRBV7-3 to TRBJ1-1; D call uncertain. V was clipped by 2 bases and J by 6 bases, with 13 bases between them. The CDR3 spans 14 residues. In germline, CDR1 is SGHTA, CDR2 FQGTGA. The DNA of the CDR3 is TGTGCCAGCAGCTTAGGGCCCCGGGCAGCTGAAGCTTTCTTT. It translates to CASSLGPRAAEAFF.